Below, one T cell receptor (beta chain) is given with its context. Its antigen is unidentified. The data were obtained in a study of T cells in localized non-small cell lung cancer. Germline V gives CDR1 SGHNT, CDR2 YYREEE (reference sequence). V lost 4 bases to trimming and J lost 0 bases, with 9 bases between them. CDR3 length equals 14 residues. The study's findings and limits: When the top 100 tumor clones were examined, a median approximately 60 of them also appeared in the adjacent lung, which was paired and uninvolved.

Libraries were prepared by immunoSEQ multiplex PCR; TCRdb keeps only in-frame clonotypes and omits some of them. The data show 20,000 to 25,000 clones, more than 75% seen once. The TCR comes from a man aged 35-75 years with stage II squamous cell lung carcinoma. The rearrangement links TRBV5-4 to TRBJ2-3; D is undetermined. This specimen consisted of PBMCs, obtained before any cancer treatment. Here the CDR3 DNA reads TGTGCCAGCAGCCGACCCCTGAGCACAGATACGCAGTATTTT. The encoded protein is CASSRPLSTDTQYF.